This T cell receptor beta chain appears in the sequencing data of a study of spatial heterogeneity in lung cancer. Study-wide results and caveats: Tumoral mutation counts were tracked by counts of expanded intratumoral alpha and beta TCRs.

As to time point: sample taken at primary tumor resection. Germline lookup yields CDR1 LGHNA and CDR2 YNFKEQ. CDR3 size: 15 residues. V lost 4 bases and J lost 5, with 18 bases in between. This clonotype was counted many times. Its specificity is unknown. Via MiXCR, TCRdb re-called the 5' RACE reads, giving one row per CDR3 protein. The table lists about 10,000 distinct CDR3 sequences, approximately 10% of them singletons. The rearrangement joins TRBV4-2 to TRBJ2-7; tentatively, D is TRBD1 or TRBD2 (7 bases each). The sequence came from a female donor with early-stage non-small cell lung cancer. The source was lung tumor tissue, collected at surgery. The CDR3 is CASSPTTSQGDEQYF. CDR3 coding DNA: TGTGCCAGCAGCCCAACGACTAGCCAGGGGGACGAGCAGTACTTC.